A selection of T cell receptor beta chains follows, all from one sample in a study of CD8 T cells in ankylosing spondylitis. Each CDR3 protein is one row after TCRdb ran MiXCR on the 5' RACE reads. The sample carries about 250,000 distinct CDR3 sequences, 8% to 9% recorded once. The material sequenced was blood, either unsorted or a sorted T cell fraction (not recorded which). The source is a female donor with ankylosing spondylitis or in good health (not recorded which). The CDR3 runs from the conserved cysteine through the conserved F or W. A D gene is named only where the DNA matches it firmly. Only part of the rows carry a size: once, few, many, or a class if the clone is expanded.

CDR3 DNA: TGCAGTGCACGGGCCCTTCAAACCTACAATGAGCAGTTCTTC
CDR3 protein: CSARALQTYNEQFF
clone size: .
V gene: TRBV20-1
J gene: TRBJ2-1
D gene: .

CDR3 DNA: TGTGCCAGCAAGAAGACAGGTACAGCCTACGAGCAGTACTTC
CDR3 protein: CASKKTGTAYEQYF
clone size: many
V gene: TRBV6-1
J gene: TRBJ2-7
D gene: .

CDR3 DNA: TGTGCCAGCAGTTTGGCCAGGGTGGTGAACACTGAAGCTTTCTTT
CDR3 protein: CASSLARVVNTEAFF
clone size: .
V gene: TRBV28
J gene: TRBJ1-1
D gene: .

CDR3 DNA: TGTGCCAGCAGTTTACACGGGGGGCTTTCCTACGAGCAGTACTTC
CDR3 protein: CASSLHGGLSYEQYF
clone size: .
V gene: TRBV12-3/TRBV12-4
J gene: TRBJ2-7
D gene: .

CDR3 DNA: TGTGCCAGCAAGGTAGCGGGAGTAGAAGAGCAGTACTTC
CDR3 protein: CASKVAGVEEQYF
clone size: few
V gene: TRBV28
J gene: TRBJ2-7
D gene: TRBD2

CDR3 DNA: TGTGCCAGCAGCCCAGGGGCGGGGCGGGCAGATACGCAGTATTTT
CDR3 protein: CASSPGAGRADTQYF
clone size: few
V gene: TRBV3-1
J gene: TRBJ2-3
D gene: .

CDR3 DNA: TGTGCCAGCAGTTACGAGGGAGTGAACGAGCAGTACTTC
CDR3 protein: CASSYEGVNEQYF
clone size: many
V gene: TRBV6-2/TRBV6-3
J gene: TRBJ2-7
D gene: .

CDR3 DNA: TGTGCCAGCAGCTTAGTAGGGGGGCAGGGGGCAGGGAATGAGCAGTTCTTC
CDR3 protein: CASSLVGGQGAGNEQFF
clone size: few
V gene: TRBV7-2
J gene: TRBJ2-1
D gene: TRBD1

CDR3 DNA: TGCAGTGCTCCCCCTATCGGCCCCGCCCCAGATACGCAGTATTTT
CDR3 protein: CSAPPIGPAPDTQYF
clone size: many
V gene: TRBV20-1
J gene: TRBJ2-3
D gene: .

CDR3 DNA: TGCAGCGCTGAATTCGAGCGGGAGGCAACCTACGAGCAGTACTTC
CDR3 protein: CSAEFEREATYEQYF
clone size: many
V gene: TRBV29-1
J gene: TRBJ2-7
D gene: TRBD2

CDR3 DNA: TGTGCCTTGCTCCGGGACAGGGTGAACACTGAAGCTTTCTTT
CDR3 protein: CALLRDRVNTEAFF
clone size: many
V gene: TRBV30
J gene: TRBJ1-1
D gene: TRBD1

CDR3 DNA: TGTGCCAGCAGCTTGGGAGTGGCCCCCTATGGCTACACCTTC
CDR3 protein: CASSLGVAPYGYTF
clone size: many
V gene: TRBV5-4
J gene: TRBJ1-2
D gene: .

CDR3 DNA: TGCGCCAGCACCCGCGGGGTCGGGAGTTCAAATGAGCAGTTCTTC
CDR3 protein: CASTRGVGSSNEQFF
clone size: .
V gene: TRBV5-1
J gene: TRBJ2-1
D gene: .

CDR3 DNA: TGTGCCAGCAGCGCACTGCGGGGGAGCTCCTACAATGAGCAGTTCTTC
CDR3 protein: CASSALRGSSYNEQFF
clone size: many
V gene: TRBV9
J gene: TRBJ2-1
D gene: TRBD2

CDR3 DNA: TGTGCCAGCAGCCCCCCCAGCTCTGGGGCCAACGTCCTGACTTTC
CDR3 protein: CASSPPSSGANVLTF
clone size: .
V gene: TRBV9
J gene: TRBJ2-6
D gene: .

CDR3 DNA: TGTGCCAGCAGTTCAAGGTGGCCATCAATAGAAGCTTTCTTT
CDR3 protein: CASSSRWPSIEAFF
clone size: many
V gene: TRBV27
J gene: TRBJ1-1
D gene: .

CDR3 DNA: TGTGCCAGCACGGGGAACAATCAGCCCCAGCATTTT
CDR3 protein: CASTGNNQPQHF
clone size: many
V gene: TRBV21-1
J gene: TRBJ1-5
D gene: .

CDR3 DNA: TGTGCCAGCAGCCCCCGGCGGGCCTACAATGAGCAGTTCTTC
CDR3 protein: CASSPRRAYNEQFF
clone size: many
V gene: TRBV7-2
J gene: TRBJ2-1
D gene: .

CDR3 DNA: TGTGCCAGCAGTGAAGCGCAGGCTCTTGGTAATGAAAAACTGTTTTTT
CDR3 protein: CASSEAQALGNEKLFF
clone size: many
V gene: TRBV2
J gene: TRBJ1-4
D gene: .

CDR3 DNA: TGTGCCAGCAGTTTAGGGAGCACCTCCTACGAGCAGTACTTC
CDR3 protein: CASSLGSTSYEQYF
clone size: many
V gene: TRBV12-3/TRBV12-4
J gene: TRBJ2-7
D gene: .

CDR3 DNA: TGCGCCAGCAGCTTGTCGGCAGGGGCACACTATGGCTACACCTTC
CDR3 protein: CASSLSAGAHYGYTF
clone size: many
V gene: TRBV5-1
J gene: TRBJ1-2
D gene: .

CDR3 DNA: TGTGCCAGCAGCTTGGTATGGGGTGTACGGAACACTGAAGCTTTCTTT
CDR3 protein: CASSLVWGVRNTEAFF
clone size: few
V gene: TRBV5-4
J gene: TRBJ1-1
D gene: .

CDR3 DNA: TGTGCCAGCAGTTTCCGGGACAGGGGATTCAATGAGCAGTTCTTC
CDR3 protein: CASSFRDRGFNEQFF
clone size: many
V gene: TRBV27
J gene: TRBJ2-1
D gene: TRBD1

CDR3 DNA: TGTGCCAGCAGCTACGGCTCAGGGCCCTATGGCTACACCTTC
CDR3 protein: CASSYGSGPYGYTF
clone size: many
V gene: TRBV14
J gene: TRBJ1-2
D gene: .

CDR3 DNA: TGTGCCAGCAGTTTCCGAGCTAGCTACTACGAGCAGTACTTC
CDR3 protein: CASSFRASYYEQYF
clone size: many
V gene: TRBV12-3/TRBV12-4
J gene: TRBJ2-7
D gene: .

CDR3 DNA: TGTGCCAGCAGCGGTGGAGGCAGGGGGCTCGGAAACACCATATATTTT
CDR3 protein: CASSGGGRGLGNTIYF
clone size: many
V gene: TRBV7-9
J gene: TRBJ1-3
D gene: TRBD1

CDR3 DNA: TGTGCCAGCAGTCGCTCCGGGACACGGACCTACGAGCAGTACTTC
CDR3 protein: CASSRSGTRTYEQYF
clone size: many
V gene: TRBV12-3/TRBV12-4
J gene: TRBJ2-7
D gene: .

CDR3 DNA: TGTGCCAGCAGCGCCCACTCGGGCTTGGAGACCCAGTACTTC
CDR3 protein: CASSAHSGLETQYF
clone size: .
V gene: TRBV9
J gene: TRBJ2-5
D gene: .

CDR3 DNA: TGCAGCGTTGGCCCCCAACAGGCAGCCTACGAGCAGTACTTC
CDR3 protein: CSVGPQQAAYEQYF
clone size: few
V gene: TRBV29-1
J gene: TRBJ2-7
D gene: .

CDR3 DNA: TGTGCCAGCAGCTCCCCGCTAGCGGGAGGCCCCTACGAGCAGTACTTC
CDR3 protein: CASSSPLAGGPYEQYF
clone size: many
V gene: TRBV11-2
J gene: TRBJ2-7
D gene: TRBD2